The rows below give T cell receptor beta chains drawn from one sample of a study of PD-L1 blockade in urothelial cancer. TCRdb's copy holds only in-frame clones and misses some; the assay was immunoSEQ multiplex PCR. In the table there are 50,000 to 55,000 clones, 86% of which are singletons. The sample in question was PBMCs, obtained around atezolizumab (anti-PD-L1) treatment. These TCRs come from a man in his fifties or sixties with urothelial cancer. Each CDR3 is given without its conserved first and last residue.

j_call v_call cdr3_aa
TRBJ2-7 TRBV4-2 ASSQDSSSAYEQY
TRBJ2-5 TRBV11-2 ASSLTGTAGETQY
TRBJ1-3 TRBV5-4 ASSLGQGARNTIY
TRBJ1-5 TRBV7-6 ASSLAGDSNQPQH
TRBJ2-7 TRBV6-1 ASGRTSGDSYEQY
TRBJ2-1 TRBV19 ASNRASQGNEQF
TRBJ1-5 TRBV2 ASSEGQGEQPQH
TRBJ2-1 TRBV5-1 ASSLGLQNYNEQF
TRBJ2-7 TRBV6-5 ASSYQPRLAGDEQY
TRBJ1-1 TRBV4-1 ASSQGQGFMNTEAF
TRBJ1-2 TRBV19 ASSRRQPNNYGYT
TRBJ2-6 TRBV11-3 ASSRRDRPLSGANVLT
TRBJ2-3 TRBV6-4 ASTPWQGSWTDTQY
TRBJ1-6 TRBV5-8 ASSLAPQSPLH
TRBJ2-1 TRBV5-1 ASSHSGGSYNEQF
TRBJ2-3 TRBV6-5 ASSYREPTDTQY
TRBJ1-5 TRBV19 ASGASTGSNQPQH
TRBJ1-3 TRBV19 ASSAGTPSGNTIY
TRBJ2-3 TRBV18 ASSWQGTDTQY
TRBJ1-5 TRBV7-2 ASSNYDQPQH
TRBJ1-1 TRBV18 ASSADQSMNTEAF
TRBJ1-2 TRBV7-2 ASSPSGTALYGYT
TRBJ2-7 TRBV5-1 ASSLSRDRVSEQY
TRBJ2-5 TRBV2 ASSVAAGGGQETQY
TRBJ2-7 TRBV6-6 ASSGTGGSPHEQY
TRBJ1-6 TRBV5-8 ASSLAAKGAPLH
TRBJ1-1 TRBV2 ASSADTGVRMTEAF
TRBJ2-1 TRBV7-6 ASSLAPGGPYNEQF
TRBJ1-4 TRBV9 ASSVGQAATNEKLF
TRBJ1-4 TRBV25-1 ASSELRTGNEKLF
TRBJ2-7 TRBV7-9 ASSGGTAISYEQY
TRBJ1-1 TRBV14 ASSRNLQGGTEAF
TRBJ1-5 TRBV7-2 ASTTSTGGSQPQH
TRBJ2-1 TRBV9 ASSGGETDSYNEQF
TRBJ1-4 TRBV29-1 SVRGLSNEKLF
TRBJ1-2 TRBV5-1 ASSMTGGDLGYT
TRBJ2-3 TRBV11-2 ASSRGTDTQY
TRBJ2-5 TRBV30 AWTRRASVQETQY
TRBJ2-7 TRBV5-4 ASSLGTMRNQDSEQY
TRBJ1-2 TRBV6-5 ASSYRSGGDYGYT
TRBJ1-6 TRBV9 ASRTPGQANSPLH
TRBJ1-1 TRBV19 ASSTGQGWTEAF
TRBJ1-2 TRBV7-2 ASSLSQGSYGYT
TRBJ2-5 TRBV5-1 ASGSGTSEETQY
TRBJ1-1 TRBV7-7 ASSLDRNTEAF
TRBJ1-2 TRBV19 ASSIPDRVDYGYT
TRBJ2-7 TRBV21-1 ASSNPTGVMSEQY
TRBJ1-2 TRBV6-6 ASSYSGQNYGYT
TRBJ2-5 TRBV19 ASSVQREGSETQY
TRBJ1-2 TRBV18 ASSGPGVGYT
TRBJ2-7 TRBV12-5 ASGLARTGTSGSYEQY